This T cell receptor beta chain emerged from a study of cytotoxic CD8 clonotypes in ibrutinib-treated CLL. Whole-study context: Mean yields were 255,043 productive templates and 90,000 or so productive rearrangements per sample. Study observations and caveats: Increased clonality at ibrutinib response gave way to a return toward baseline at progression.

With respect to this clone: The antigen is undetermined.

The CDR3 sequence is 15 residues long. The V gene's germline CDR1 is MNHNY and CDR2 SVGAGI (reference sequence). V lost 4 bases to trimming and J lost 6 bases; unmatched junction nucleotides: 7. Profiling relied on immunoSEQ multiplex PCR, and the TCRdb table lists in-frame clones only, not all of them. The profile shows 50,000 to 70,000 clones, 50% to 65% of them singletons. The chain has TRBV6-6 and TRBJ2-7; 12 bases line up with TRBD1. The clonotype originates from a human donor with chronic lymphocytic leukemia. The sample consisted of PBMCs, taken at disease progression, from a patient treated with ibrutinib. CDR3 sequence reads: CASSFLGTGGSEQYF. CDR3 DNA: TGTGCCAGCAGTTTCTTAGGGACAGGGGGCTCCGAGCAGTACTTC.